One sample yielded the 17 T cell receptor beta chains listed below, sequenced in a study of cytomegalovirus exposure and HLA in healthy donors. PCR involved 60 Vbeta and 13 Jbeta primers. Only in-frame clones appear in the TCRdb table, and some are missing; sequencing was by immunoSEQ multiplex PCR. Among about 160,000 clones, approximately 80% were seen once, and the ten largest hold around a tenth. The material sequenced was PBMCs. The receptors were gathered from a man between 18 and 29 years old in good health and CMV-seropositive.

The J gene is TRBJ1-1, the V gene TRBV18; no reliable D call. V was shortened by 2 bases and J by 7 bases, with 5 bases between the two germline ends. CDR1 and CDR2 (germline): KGHSH, LQKENI. The CDR3 contains 11 residues. The CDR3 bases are TGTGCCAGCTCACCATCCCGTGAAGCTTTCTTT. Amino acid sequence: CASSPSREAFF.

V is TRBV11-2 and J is TRBJ1-1, with D perhaps TRBD1 (5 bases). This CDR3 has 14 residues. Per the germline V gene, CDR1 is SGHAT and CDR2 is FQNNGV. Trimming cost V 4 bases and J 0 bases, with 9 bases left between them. CDR3 in DNA: TGTGCCAGCAGCTCCGCAGGGATGAACACTGAAGCTTTCTTT. The encoded protein is CASSSAGMNTEAFF. The entire variable domain, with the rest obtained from reference TRBV11-2 and TRBJ1-1, is as follows: EAGVAQSPRYKIIEKRQSVAFWCNPISGHATLYWYQQILGQGPKLLIQFQNNGVVDDSQLPKDRFSAERLKGVDSTLKIQPAKLEDSAVYLCASSSAGMNTEAFFGQGTRLTVV.

This chain connects TRBV27 to TRBJ2-2, with D perhaps TRBD2 (5 bases). The length of the CDR3 is 13 residues. Germline CDR1 reads MNHEY; CDR2 reads SMNVEV (reference sequence). V lost 7 bases, J lost 6 bases, and 12 bases lay in between. Here the CDR3 reads CASTFSSSGELFF. CDR3 sequence (DNA): TGTGCCAGCACCTTTTCTAGCTCCGGGGAGCTGTTTTTT.

The chain joins TRBV29-1 to TRBJ2-1; D perhaps matches TRBD2 (5 bases). The germline CDR1 and CDR2 sequences are SQVTM and ANQGSEA. The germline V and J ends were trimmed by 8 bases and 3 bases, with 11 bases remaining between them. CDR3 length equals 12 residues. CDR3 region: CSTTRDYNEQFF. Written as DNA, the CDR3 is TGCAGCACCACTAGAGACTACAATGAGCAGTTCTTC.

This chain uses TRBV15 with TRBJ1-2; maybe TRBD1 (5 bases). CDR3 length: 14 amino acids. Trimming pared 5 bases from V and 5 bases from J, leaving 15 bases between. The germline V gene encodes CDR1 LNHNV and CDR2 YYDKDF (reference sequence). CDR3: CATSPQGGGYGYTF. The CDR3 coding sequence is TGTGCCACCAGCCCTCAAGGTGGGGGGTATGGCTACACCTTC.

V gene TRBV6-4 combines with J gene TRBJ2-2; D gene unclear. This CDR3 is 14 amino acids long. Germline lookup yields CDR1 MRHNA and CDR2 SNTAGT. V was pared by 7 bases and J by 2 bases, with 11 bases between. This chain's CDR3 is CASKLGENTGELFF. In DNA form, the CDR3 reads TGTGCCAGCAAACTCGGAGAAAACACCGGGGAGCTGTTTTTT.

The chain has TRBV6-1 and TRBJ2-4, with a possible D match to TRBD1 (6 bases). The germline V gene encodes CDR1 MNHNS and CDR2 SASEGT. The CDR3 runs 16 residues. V was clipped by 2 bases and J by 1 base, with 12 bases between them. The CDR3 is CASSEFGRGAKNIQYF. As DNA, the CDR3 is TGTGCCAGCAGTGAATTTGGCAGGGGTGCCAAAAACATTCAGTACTTC.

The chain carries TRBV15 and TRBJ2-3; 8 positions match TRBD1. This CDR3 is built from 17 residues. The germline V gene has CDR1 LNHNV and CDR2 YYDKDF (reference sequence). V lost 2 bases to trimming and J lost 0 bases; unmatched junction nucleotides: 7. CDR3 DNA sequence: TGTGCCACCAGCAGACCTTGGACAGGGAGTAGCACAGATACGCAGTATTTT. This gives the protein CATSRPWTGSSTDTQYF.

This chain uses TRBV5-6 with TRBJ2-1; 9 positions match TRBD1. V was clipped by 4 bases and J by 9 bases; unmatched bases: 5. Germline CDR1 and CDR2: SGHDT and YYEEEE. This CDR3 has 13 residues. The CDR3 spells CASSGTGPGEQFF. The CDR3 region has the DNA TGTGCCAGCAGCGGGACAGGGCCGGGTGAGCAGTTCTTC. Full variable domain (remainder filled in from reference TRBV5-6 and TRBJ2-1): DAGVTQSPTHLIKTRGQQVTLRCSPKSGHDTVSWYQQALGQGPQFIFQYYEEEERQRGNFPDRFSGHQFPNYSSELNVNALLLGDSALYLCASSGTGPGEQFFGPGTRLTVL.

The chain recombines TRBV15 with TRBJ1-2; D is uncertain. Deletions cut 0 bases from V and 6 bases from J, with 20 bases between. This CDR3 spans 17 amino acids. The germline V gene encodes CDR1 LNHNV and CDR2 YYDKDF (reference sequence). CDR3 protein: CATSRDLLTAERHGYTF. CDR3 DNA sequence: TGTGCCACCAGCAGAGATTTATTAACGGCGGAACGACATGGCTACACCTTC.

This sequence joins TRBV9 and TRBJ2-1; 9 positions agree with TRBD2. J lost 7 bases, V lost 0 bases, and 5 bases had no gene match. This CDR3 comprises 15 residues. Per germline, CDR1 SGDLS and CDR2 YYNGEE. The CDR3: CASSVEASGTNEQFF. The CDR3 DNA sequence: TGTGCCAGCAGCGTAGAAGCTAGCGGGACGAATGAGCAGTTCTTC.

This chain joins TRBV9 and TRBJ2-1; D unclear. V lost 3 bases, J lost 0 bases, and 7 bases lay in between. Germline assignment: CDR1 SGDLS and CDR2 YYNGEE. The CDR3 covers 14 residues. The CDR3: CASSGRSSYNEQFF. In DNA, the CDR3 is TGTGCCAGCAGCGGAAGGAGCTCCTACAATGAGCAGTTCTTC. Based on the CDR3 plus reference TRBV9 and TRBJ2-1, the full variable domain is DSGVTQTPKHLITATGQRVTLRCSPRSGDLSVYWYQQSLDQGLQFLIQYYNGEERAKGNILERFSAQQFPDLHSELNLSSLELGDSALYFCASSGRSSYNEQFFGPGTRLTVL.

The chain links TRBV4-1 to TRBJ1-4; TRBD1 might be the D (6 bases). In germline, CDR1 is MGHRA, CDR2 YSYEKL. The V and J ends lost 4 bases and 5 bases respectively, with 14 bases between them. CDR3 length: 15 residues. CDR3 sequence (DNA): TGCGCCAGCAGCCTTCGACAGGACCTAAATGAAAAACTGTTTTTT. The encoded protein is CASSLRQDLNEKLFF.

The rearrangement uses TRBV7-9 and TRBJ2-5, with TRBD1 identical over 11 bases. Germline V lookup: CDR1 SEHNR, CDR2 FQNEAQ (reference sequence). V shed 5 bases and J 3 bases; nucleotides not matched to a gene: 14. The CDR3 sequence is 18 residues long. In DNA form, the CDR3 reads TGTGCCAGCAGCCGTCTGGGACAGGGGGTTCATGTGGAAGAGACCCAGTACTTC. Protein product: CASSRLGQGVHVEETQYF. The whole variable domain, remainder taken from reference TRBV7-9 and TRBJ2-5, is DTGVSQNPRHKITKRGQNVTFRCDPISEHNRLYWYRQTLGQGPEFLTYFQNEAQLEKSRLLSDRFSAERPKGSFSTLEIQRTEQGDSAMYLCASSRLGQGVHVEETQYFGPGTRLLVL.

This clone occurred a few times. The CDR3 DNA sequence: TGTGCCAGCAGGCCAGGAGGGTTGGAAGCTTTCTTT. Its translation: CASRPGGLEAFF. The rearrangement uses TRBV7-9 and TRBJ1-1; D is undetermined. The CDR3 extends over 12 amino acids. The germline V and J ends were trimmed by 6 bases and 8 bases, with 13 bases remaining between them. The germline V gene has CDR1 SEHNR and CDR2 FQNEAQ (reference sequence).

The gene calls are TRBV18 and TRBJ1-1; 11 bases fit TRBD1. The germline V gene encodes CDR1 KGHSH and CDR2 LQKENI. The trim removed 4 bases at V and 3 bases at J, leaving 4 bases unmatched. This CDR3 is built from 15 residues. CDR3 residues: CASSLGQGAYTEAFF. CDR3 bases: TGTGCCAGCTCACTCGGACAGGGGGCCTACACTGAAGCTTTCTTT.

This clone came up once. This chain links TRBV9 with TRBJ1-1; D is undetermined. The germline V and J ends were trimmed by 0 bases and 4 bases, with 19 bases remaining between them. The CDR3 spans 17 residues. The germline V gene encodes CDR1 SGDLS and CDR2 YYNGEE. The CDR3 DNA is TGTGCCAGCAGCGTAGGACCCCGCGTGCAGCCGGGCACTGAAGCTTTCTTT. This encodes CASSVGPRVQPGTEAFF.